Shown below are 25 T cell receptor beta chains from a single sample sequenced in a study of T cells in Graves' hyperthyroidism and ophthalmopathy. What was amplified from RNA transcripts were TCR beta CDR3 regions. RT-PCR in the first round (using the HTBI primer set) targeted the TCR CDR3. TCRdb re-called the multiplex PCR reads through MiXCR, storing one row per CDR3 protein. The table records 450,000 to 700,000 distinct CDR3 sequences, roughly 46% of them present only once. Material: peripheral blood or thyroid tissue (not recorded which). All receptors derive from an adult woman with Graves' disease, either hyperthyroidism or ophthalmopathy (not recorded which).

This clonotype was detected ten times or more. The chain couples TRBV10-3 to TRBJ2-2, with no clear D. V lost 3 bases and J 3 bases, leaving 14 bases between the germline ends. In germline, CDR1 is ENHRY, CDR2 SYGVKD. CDR3 length equals 16 residues. CDR3 loop: CAISDPAAGDTGELFF. In DNA, the CDR3 is TGTGCCATCAGTGACCCAGCTGCAGGCGACACCGGGGAGCTGTTTTTT.

V usage is TRBV6-2 or TRBV6-3 and J usage is TRBJ2-7, with 9 bases identical to TRBD1. CDR1 MNHEY and CDR2 SVGEGT come from the germline V gene. V gave up 4 bases and J gave up 5 bases; unmatched junction bases: 18. This CDR3 comprises 18 residues. The CDR3 DNA reads as TGTGCCAGCAGTTGCACCTCCGGGACAGGGTCCTTTCTCGACGAGCAGTACTTC. It translates to CASSCTSGTGSFLDEQYF.

The V gene is TRBV10-3, the J gene TRBJ2-1, with D possibly matching TRBD2 (5 bases). Deletions cut 2 bases from V and 12 bases from J, with 8 bases between. The CDR3 runs 11 residues. Germline V gene lookup returns CDR1 ENHRY and CDR2 SYGVKD. CDR3 DNA: TGTGCCATCAGTGAGGGCGCGGGGCAGTTCTTC. This sequence encodes CAISEGAGQFF.

In its sample, this clonotype was seen many times. V usage is TRBV25-1 and J usage is TRBJ1-6; TRBD1 is a possible D gene (5 bases). CDR3 size: 13 residues. Trimming left V 4 bases short and J 9 bases short, with 10 bases between. From germline, CDR1 is MGHDK and CDR2 SYGVNS. CDR3 sequence: CASSAPGSSPLHF. In nucleotides, the CDR3 is TGTGCCAGCAGTGCCCCAGGGAGTTCACCCCTCCACTTT.

This sequence joins TRBV3-1 and TRBJ2-7; D not resolved. With 1 base removed from V and 3 bases from J, the gap between germline ends came to 7 bases. CDR3 length equals 13 residues. Germline CDR1 reads LGHDT; CDR2 reads YNNKEL (reference sequence). This chain's CDR3 is CASSQGHFYEQYF. The CDR3 bases are TGTGCCAGCAGCCAAGGACATTTCTACGAGCAGTACTTC.

As concerns this clonotype: Since no conserved phenylalanine or tryptophan closes the CDR3, a read error is the likely cause. The chain couples TRBV9 to TRBJ1-1; no clear D gene. The CDR3 length is 13 residues. CDR1 is SGDLS, CDR2 YYNGEE, per germline. Deletions cut 4 bases from V and 0 bases from J, with 7 bases between. The CDR3 reads CASSPQVNTEAFL. The DNA for the CDR3 is TGTGCCAGCAGCCCTCAGGTGAACACTGAAGCTTTCCTT.

The chain recombines TRBV7-3 with TRBJ2-5; TRBD2 might be the D (6 bases). Per the germline V gene, CDR1 is SGHTA and CDR2 is FQGTGA. V dropped 0 bases and J dropped 4 bases, with 15 bases sitting between them. CDR3 length equals 16 residues. The CDR3 is CASSLTAGRYPETQYF. The CDR3 DNA follows: TGTGCCAGCAGCTTAACAGCAGGGAGGTACCCAGAGACCCAGTACTTC.

This clonotype was seen ten or more times. The J gene is TRBJ2-7, the V gene TRBV5-5; 8 nucleotides match TRBD1. The CDR3 runs 15 residues. V dropped 0 bases and J dropped 10; count of bases not matched to a gene: 12. In germline, CDR1 is SGHKS, CDR2 YYEKEE (reference sequence). Written as DNA, the CDR3 is TGTGCCAGCAGCTTGGGAGGGGGACAGGTCCCTCTTCAGTACTTC. Residues: CASSLGGGQVPLQYF.

This clonotype turned up a few times. The chain has TRBV6-5 and TRBJ1-2; no definite D call. The germline V gene encodes CDR1 MNHEY and CDR2 SVGAGI. The germline V and J ends were trimmed by 4 bases and 1 base, with 7 bases remaining between them. The CDR3 contains 13 residues. The CDR3 here is CASSSGSNYGYTF. The CDR3 DNA reads TGTGCCAGCAGTTCCGGCAGTAACTATGGCTACACCTTC.

This clonotype was observed a handful of times. This may stem from a read error, because a much larger clone lies one nucleotide away. The gene calls are TRBV5-1 and TRBJ2-5; unclear D gene. This CDR3 spans 14 amino acids. CDR1 SGHRS and CDR2 YFSETQ come from the germline V gene. In DNA form, the CDR3 reads TGCGCCAGCAGCATCGGAACTCACAAAGAGGCCCAGTACTTC. It yields the protein CASSIGTHKEAQYF. Full variable domain (outside the CDR3, taken from reference TRBV5-1 and TRBJ2-5): KAGVTQTPRYLIKTRGQQVTLSCSPISGHRSVSWYQQTPGQGLQFLFEYFSETQRNKGNFPGRFSGRQFSNSRSEMNVSTLELGDSALYLCASSIGTHKEAQYFGPGTRLLVL.

This clonotype has a handful of counts. This chain links TRBV7-9 with TRBJ2-3; D is possibly TRBD1 (6 bases). CDR3 length: 14 amino acids. V lost 5 bases and J lost 3, with 12 bases in between. Germline CDR1 is SEHNR and CDR2 is FQNEAQ (reference sequence). The chain's CDR3 is CASSTRDITDTQYF. The CDR3 region has the DNA TGTGCCAGCAGCACCCGGGACATAACAGATACGCAGTATTTT.

The chain uses TRBV29-1 and TRBJ1-1; the D gene is possibly TRBD1 (6 bases). With 6 bases removed from V and 1 base from J, the gap between germline ends came to 12 bases. The germline gives CDR1 SQVTM, CDR2 ANQGSEA. The CDR3 consists of 13 residues. The DNA for the CDR3 is TGCAGCGTACGGCAGGGGTCGAACACTGAAGCTTTCTTT. Translation gives CSVRQGSNTEAFF.

This clonotype came up once. A much larger clone lies one base from this, so it may be a read error. The rearrangement uses TRBV20-1 and TRBJ2-7, with TRBD2 matching over 13 bases. The germline gives CDR1 DFQATT, CDR2 SNEGSKA (reference sequence). CDR3 length: 18 residues. This CDR3 is CSATGRTSGRVNTYGQYF. CDR3 nucleotides: TGCAGTGCTACCGGACGCACTAGCGGGAGGGTGAATACCTACGGGCAGTACTTC.

This clonotype was counted at least ten times. The chain joins TRBV2 to TRBJ2-7, with 12 bases identical to TRBD2. From germline, CDR1 is SNHLY and CDR2 FYNNEI. The J segment lost 0 bases and the V segment lost 4 bases, leaving 4 bases of the junction unmatched. The CDR3 is made up of 16 amino acids. The CDR3 region has the DNA TGTGCCAGCAGTGGTACTAGCGGGAGGATCTCCTACGAGCAGTACTTC. Amino acid sequence: CASSGTSGRISYEQYF.

Details on this clonotype: Given a much more abundant clone one base away, this may be a read error. V and J are TRBV7-3 and TRBJ2-5; possibly TRBD1 for D (6 bases). V was pared by 5 bases and J by 5 bases, with 24 bases between. Germline CDR1 reads SGHTA; CDR2 reads FQGTGA. This CDR3 comprises 17 residues. As DNA, the CDR3 is TGTGCCAGCAGCCCGCACAGGGACGCCCGCGCTCTGGAGACCCAGTACTTC. Translated, it gives CASSPHRDARALETQYF. The complete variable domain, with remaining parts taken from reference TRBV7-3 and TRBJ2-5, reads GAGVSQTPSNKVTEKGKYVELRCDPISGHTALYWYRQSLGQGPEFLIYFQGTGAADDSGLPNDRFFAVRPEGSVSTLKIQRTERGDSAVYLCASSPHRDARALETQYFGPGTRLLVL.

The V and J genes are TRBV5-6 and TRBJ1-4; TRBD1 matches at 10 bases. Germline V lookup: CDR1 SGHDT, CDR2 YYEEEE. This CDR3 region has 14 residues. The trim removed 6 bases at V and 11 bases at J, leaving 10 bases unmatched. CDR3 DNA sequence: TGTGCCAGCACCTTAGCCGGGACAGGGGATAAACTGTTTTTT. Translation: CASTLAGTGDKLFF.

V usage is TRBV3-1 and J usage is TRBJ1-1; D unclear. The CDR3 is 19 residues long. The V end lost 3 bases, the J end lost 0 bases, and 23 bases lay between the germline ends. Germline CDR1 is LGHDT and CDR2 is YNNKEL (reference sequence). The CDR3 DNA reads as TGTGCCAGCAGCCAGTCAGGAGCCTTGGCAGGACGCATGAACACTGAAGCTTTCTTT. Amino acids: CASSQSGALAGRMNTEAFF.

This clonotype has a count of ten or more. The chain links TRBV10-3 to TRBJ1-5; the D is unclear. This CDR3 spans 12 amino acids. V was clipped by 5 bases and J by 1 base, with 3 bases between them. In germline, CDR1 is ENHRY, CDR2 SYGVKD. The CDR3 nucleotides are TGTGCCATCAGTCCAAGCAATCAGCCCCAGCATTTT. Translation gives CAISPSNQPQHF.

As regards this clonotype: Since no conserved phenylalanine or tryptophan closes the CDR3, a read error is the likely cause. It is unclear where the CDR3 begins or ends on the DNA, so no DNA is shown, and the CDR3 is as TCRdb lists it. V is TRBV7-8 and J is TRBJ1-1. The V gene's germline CDR1 is SGHVS and CDR2 FQNEAQ. The CDR3 is 9 amino acids in total, end residues counted. CDR3 amino acids: CASSLVRAG.

This clonotype was observed many times. This chain links TRBV15 with TRBJ1-5; D is undetermined. V dropped 7 bases and J dropped 0 bases, with 7 bases sitting between them. The CDR3 has 13 residues. The germline CDR1 and CDR2 sequences are LNHNV and YYDKDF (reference sequence). CDR3 in amino acids: CATTINSNQPQHF. Written as DNA, the CDR3 is TGTGCCACCACGATTAATAGCAATCAGCCCCAGCATTTT.

At least ten counts were recorded for this clonotype. This chain uses TRBV5-1 with TRBJ1-5; D may be TRBD1 (5 bases). Trimming removed 3 bases at V and 8 bases at J, with 12 bases between. CDR1 SGHRS and CDR2 YFSETQ come from the germline V gene. The CDR3 has 13 amino acids. The CDR3 region has the DNA TGCGCCAGCAGCTGGGACCTGGGGGAGCCCCAGCATTTT. Its protein product is CASSWDLGEPQHF.

The gene calls are TRBV2 and TRBJ1-6, with TRBD1 identical over 7 bases. In germline, CDR1 is SNHLY, CDR2 FYNNEI. The CDR3 contains 15 residues. V dropped 5 bases and J dropped 9; count of bases not matched to a gene: 10. The CDR3 DNA reads TGTGCCAGCAGTCCTCGACAGGGTGGGTTTTCACCCCTCCACTTT. Encoded protein: CASSPRQGGFSPLHF.

This clonotype was seen many times. V and J are TRBV24-1 and TRBJ1-2; D is perhaps TRBD1 (5 bases). The CDR3 has 15 amino acids. Germline CDR1 and CDR2: KGHDR and SFDVKD. Trimming took 4 bases from V and 2 from J, leaving 13 bases between them. CDR3 region: CATSDPSSGNYGYTF. The CDR3 bases are TGTGCCACCAGTGACCCGTCCTCAGGGAACTATGGCTACACCTTC.

The chain joins TRBV12-3 or TRBV12-4 to TRBJ2-7, with a possible D match to TRBD2 (5 bases). This CDR3 contains 15 residues. Trimming removed 0 bases at V and 3 bases at J, with 12 bases between. CDR3 amino acids: CASSLALWSGYEQYF. The CDR3 DNA reads TGTGCCAGCAGTTTAGCGCTTTGGAGCGGCTACGAGCAGTACTTC.

In this sample, this clonotype turned up a few times. The CDR3 DNA sequence: TGTGCCAGCAATCGGGCAGGGTTCTCGAACACTGAAGCTTTCTTT. It is translated as CASNRAGFSNTEAFF. The rearrangement uses TRBV28 and TRBJ1-1, with D perhaps TRBD1 (5 bases). In germline, CDR1 is MDHEN, CDR2 SYDVKM. Trimming left V 7 bases short and J 1 base short, with 16 bases between. The CDR3 is made up of 15 amino acids.